One and the same sample provided the 18 T cell receptor beta chains below, sequenced in a study of patients and donors after allogeneic stem cell transplantation. TCRdb processed the RT-PCR reads anew with MiXCR; each CDR3 protein has one entry. In the table there are more than 150,000 distinct CDR3 sequences, about a quarter of which are singletons. Sequenced sample: blood, either unsorted or a sorted T cell fraction (not recorded which). These TCRs come from a human donor who was either an allogeneic HSCT recipient or a stem cell or donor lymphocyte infusion donor (not recorded which). It is not recorded whose cells these are; they may come from a transplant donor.

The gene calls are TRBV7-9 and TRBJ2-7, with unresolved D. CDR3 length: 15 amino acids. CDR1 is SEHNR, CDR2 FQNEAQ, per germline (reference sequence). Trimming stripped 4 bases from V and 3 bases from J, with 16 bases between. The CDR3 coding sequence is TGTGCCAGCAGCTCACCGACGGAGTTTCGCTACGAGCAGTACTTC. Amino acid sequence: CASSSPTEFRYEQYF.

This clonotype was observed a handful of times. The CDR3 bases are TGCGCCAGCAGCTCGCCGCCGGGTCGGGGGGGATTAGATACGCAGTATTTT. It translates to CASSSPPGRGGLDTQYF. The V and J genes are TRBV5-1 and TRBJ2-3; 8 bases map to TRBD2. This CDR3 contains 17 residues. Germline CDR1 SGHRS, CDR2 YFSETQ. Trimming at V came to 3 bases and at J to 5 bases, leaving 14 bases not matched to a gene. Full variable domain (rest looked up from reference TRBV5-1 and TRBJ2-3): KAGVTQTPRYLIKTRGQQVTLSCSPISGHRSVSWYQQTPGQGLQFLFEYFSETQRNKGNFPGRFSGRQFSNSRSEMNVSTLELGDSALYLCASSSPPGRGGLDTQYFGPGTRLTVL.

This chain uses TRBV7-2 with TRBJ2-1, with no clear D. Germline lookup yields CDR1 SGHTA and CDR2 FQGNSA. The V gene lost 1 base and the J gene lost 9 bases, with 13 bases spanning the gap. This CDR3 region has 14 residues. Here the CDR3 reads CASSLGGQVIEQFF. In nucleotides, the CDR3 is TGTGCCAGCAGCTTAGGGGGTCAGGTAATTGAGCAGTTCTTC.

In its sample, this clonotype was seen a few times. V gene TRBV12-3 or TRBV12-4 combines with J gene TRBJ1-2; D is unresolved. The germline V and J ends were trimmed by 6 bases and 4 bases, with 9 bases remaining between them. The CDR3 consists of 12 residues. This chain's CDR3 is CASSREFYGYTF. CDR3 DNA sequence: TGTGCCAGCAGCAGAGAATTCTATGGCTACACCTTC.

This clonotype was observed a few times. The chain joins TRBV28 to TRBJ2-3; the D gene is possibly TRBD2 (5 bases). The CDR3 runs 13 residues. Germline-derived CDR1 and CDR2 are MDHEN and SYDVKM. Trimming left V 6 bases short and J 5 bases short, with 12 bases between. The CDR3 loop is CASSKSGKDTQYF. The CDR3 DNA follows: TGTGCCAGCAGCAAGTCGGGGAAAGATACGCAGTATTTT.

This clonotype has just a few counts. CDR3 in DNA: TGCAGTGCTAGAGATTGGGGGTCCGAGCAGTACTTC. Translated: CSARDWGSEQYF. This sequence joins TRBV20-1 and TRBJ2-7; D possibly uses TRBD1 or TRBD2 (5 bases each). The V gene lost 0 bases and the J gene lost 6 bases, with 9 bases spanning the gap. The germline CDR1 and CDR2 sequences are DFQATT and SNEGSKA (reference sequence). The CDR3 is 12 amino acids.

CDR3 loop: CASSRQRVYNEQFF. The CDR3 DNA reads as TGCGCCAGCAGTCGTCAGCGGGTATACAATGAGCAGTTCTTC. J is TRBJ2-1 and V is TRBV23-1; possibly TRBD2 for D (6 bases). TRBV23-1 is an ORF for which the function is uncertain. The ends were cut back, 4 bases at V and 4 bases at J, with 11 bases in the middle. This CDR3 has 14 residues.

This clonotype was observed a few times. V and J are TRBV3-1 and TRBJ2-5; 10 bases match TRBD2. Germline V gives CDR1 LGHDT, CDR2 YNNKEL (reference sequence). V shed 0 bases and J 4 bases; nucleotides not matched to a gene: 8. The CDR3 is 17 amino acids. DNA of the CDR3: TGTGCCAGCAGCCAAGATGGGACTAGCGTTACTCGAGAGACCCAGTACTTC. It yields the protein CASSQDGTSVTRETQYF.

This chain uses TRBV24-1 with TRBJ2-1; tentatively, D is TRBD2 (6 bases). V gave up 1 base and J gave up 4 bases, with 13 bases separating them. This CDR3 comprises 16 residues. Germline V gives CDR1 KGHDR, CDR2 SFDVKD. The CDR3 loop reads CATSDLAGRPYNEQFF. The CDR3 DNA sequence: TGTGCCACCAGTGATTTAGCGGGCAGACCTTACAATGAGCAGTTCTTC.

The chain carries TRBV12-3 or TRBV12-4 and TRBJ2-5; D gene ambiguous. The CDR3 is 12 residues long. The V end lost 6 bases, the J end lost 5 bases, and 10 bases lay between the germline ends. This CDR3 is CASSNIGETQYF. The CDR3, as DNA: TGTGCCAGCAGCAACATAGGGGAGACCCAGTACTTC.

In this sample, this clonotype turned up a few times. The chain has TRBV6-2 or TRBV6-3 and TRBJ1-6; no clear D. Trimming left V 10 bases short and J 6 bases short, with 13 bases between. CDR3 length: 13 residues. CDR1 is MNHEY and CDR2 is SVGEGT in the germline V gene. CDR3: CATRWWVNSPLHF. The CDR3 DNA sequence: TGTGCCACCCGTTGGTGGGTTAATTCACCCCTCCACTTT.

This clonotype was seen only a few times. V usage is TRBV10-3 and J usage is TRBJ1-1; D call uncertain. This CDR3 region has 11 residues. The germline CDR1 and CDR2 sequences are ENHRY and SYGVKD. V lost 0 bases to trimming and J lost 8 bases, with 4 bases between them. The DNA for the CDR3 is TGTGCCATCAGTGAGTCGAAAGAAGCTTTCTTT. Protein sequence: CAISESKEAFF.

This clonotype was seen only a few times. CDR3 residues: CASSLGNWRRSNEQFF. The CDR3, as DNA: TGTGCCAGCAGTTTAGGAAATTGGCGAAGGTCGAATGAGCAGTTCTTC. This chain joins TRBV12-3 or TRBV12-4 and TRBJ2-1; D is ambiguous. The CDR3 has 16 amino acids. With 1 base removed from V and 7 bases from J, the gap between germline ends came to 17 bases.

V is TRBV6-4 and J is TRBJ1-5; D possibly corresponds to TRBD1 (5 bases). The CDR3 is made up of 12 amino acids. Germline V CDR1 and CDR2: MRHNA, SNTAGT. V dropped 8 bases and J dropped 6 bases, with 11 bases sitting between them. The CDR3 here is CASLGGGQPQHF. The DNA for the CDR3 is TGTGCCAGCCTTGGGGGGGGTCAGCCCCAGCATTTT.

In this sample, this clonotype turned up a few times. In DNA, the CDR3 is TGTGCCAGCAGTTACTCGATGCCGCCGTGGGGGAATGGCTACACCTTC. Protein: CASSYSMPPWGNGYTF. The chain uses TRBV6-5 and TRBJ1-2; tentatively, D is TRBD1 (5 bases). Per the germline V gene, CDR1 is MNHEY and CDR2 is SVGAGI. The V end lost 0 bases, the J end lost 6 bases, and 17 bases lay between the germline ends. CDR3 length equals 16 residues.

A few counts support this clonotype. The genes are TRBV27 and TRBJ1-5; D ambiguous. Per the germline V gene, CDR1 is MNHEY and CDR2 is SMNVEV (reference sequence). Trimming took off 5 bases at V and 0 bases at J, with 11 bases between the two ends. This CDR3 has 15 residues. The CDR3, as DNA: TGTGCCAGCAGTACTACGGGGTATAGCAATCAGCCCCAGCATTTT. This codes for CASSTTGYSNQPQHF.

This clonotype was picked up a small number of times. J is TRBJ2-1 and V is TRBV20-1, with a weak D call TRBD2 (6 bases). The V and J ends lost 2 bases and 5 bases respectively, with 13 bases between them. This CDR3 has 14 amino acids. Germline V gives CDR1 DFQATT, CDR2 SNEGSKA (reference sequence). The CDR3 reads CSARLPREHNEQFF. The CDR3 DNA follows: TGCAGTGCTAGACTCCCCCGGGAGCACAATGAGCAGTTCTTC.

The DNA of the CDR3 is TGCGCCAGCGGACAAGGGACAGGGGGCTTCTATGGCTACACCTTC. Translating gives CASGQGTGGFYGYTF. The V and J genes are TRBV5-1 and TRBJ1-2; 12 nucleotides align to TRBD1. Per the germline V gene, CDR1 is SGHRS and CDR2 is YFSETQ. Trimming took 7 bases from V and 4 from J; bases not matched to a gene: 8. This CDR3 is 15 amino acids long.